The text below deals with one T cell receptor (beta chain). The antigen it binds to is not known. Base-call qualities are not available, and no considerably larger clone is one nucleotide away. Interpreted using the paper, the time point label stands for: week 35, safety follow-up. Every vaccine dose consisted of 300 ug of a 20-mer mutant IDH1 peptide in Montanide, administered subcutaneously together with topical imiquimod. Patients received eight vaccinations in weeks 1, 3, 5, 7, 11, 15, 19 and 23, corresponding to visits V03 through V10. Donors had newly diagnosed WHO grade 3 or 4 IDH1-mutant astrocytomas with loss of nuclear ATRX. The samples were drawn from NOA16, a multicentre, single-arm, open-label phase I trial in Germany that tested a mutant IDH1 peptide vaccine in humans for the first time. Genomic DNA for TCRB sequencing was isolated from EDTA blood with the DNeasy Blood and Tissue Kit.

This record belongs to a study of a mutant IDH1 vaccine in newly diagnosed glioma (dated by TCRdb to the early 2020s). Background for the entire study: Vaccination was initiated 4-6 weeks after radiotherapy alone, or concurrently with temozolomide cycles in the chemotherapy-containing groups. Of the roughly 30 treated patients, approximately 60% were male and around 40% were female, and a mean age of 40.4 years was recorded. Before enrollment, patients had received standard therapy of radiotherapy alone, temozolomide alone, or radiochemotherapy with temozolomide; most received the combination. The week-35 safety follow-up was designated visit V12, and the week-47 end of study was designated visit V13. Six visits were used for peripheral blood collection: V03 (baseline), V05, V07, V10, V12 and V13. For exploratory analyses, longitudinal TCRB deep sequencing was carried out in roughly 25 treated patients wherever samples were available. Study-wide findings and limitations: According to the authors, sample limitations meant that analyses of patient blood samples could not be reproduced. Pseudoprogression appeared unrelated to alterations in the top peripheral T cell clonotypes detected by TCRB sequencing. Immune responses induced by the vaccine were seen in roughly 95% of patients across multiple MHC alleles. PBMC samples for TCRB deep sequencing were selected based on availability.

Preparation of the library involved the immunoSEQ multiplex PCR assay. Rearranged TCR beta chain sequences were amplified with the hsTCRB Kit following the manufacturer's protocol. Sequencing of TCRB libraries was carried out on an Illumina MiSeq. On the authors' methods: The proprietary platform of the kit vendor was used for demultiplexing, trimming and gene mapping. The table was pulled from immuneACCESS by TCRdb, which kept in-frame rearrangements only. Such tables lose some clones; where checked, under half of the loss comes from unresolved V genes, and the rest has no known cause. V and J calls plus clone size are reproduced from that table; the DNA served to infer D and trimming. The sample includes some 47,000 clones, with approximately 81% observed a single time. The leading ten clones occupy 4.7% of the sample. This TCR was sampled from a woman aged 40-49 years with glioma. Some clones in this sample may be carry-over from other donors' samples. Sequencing used PBMCs, obtained from a glioma patient whose treatment included an IDH1 peptide vaccine.

The CDR3 corresponds to CATAVGVAALETQYF. The DNA reads as follows: TGTGCCACGGCGGTTGGAGTAGCGGCCTTGGAGACCCAGTACTTC. The chain is made from TRBV15 and TRBJ2-5; the best D guess is TRBD2, with 6 bases matching. The CDR3 runs 15 amino acids, cysteine and phenylalanine included. The kept DNA is CDR3 alone, 45 bases in frame from the first base. Looking up the germline V gene (reference sequence) yields CDR1 LNHNV and CDR2 YYDKDF. The V end loses 9 bases and the J end loses 5 bases, and a stretch of 22 bases separates them.